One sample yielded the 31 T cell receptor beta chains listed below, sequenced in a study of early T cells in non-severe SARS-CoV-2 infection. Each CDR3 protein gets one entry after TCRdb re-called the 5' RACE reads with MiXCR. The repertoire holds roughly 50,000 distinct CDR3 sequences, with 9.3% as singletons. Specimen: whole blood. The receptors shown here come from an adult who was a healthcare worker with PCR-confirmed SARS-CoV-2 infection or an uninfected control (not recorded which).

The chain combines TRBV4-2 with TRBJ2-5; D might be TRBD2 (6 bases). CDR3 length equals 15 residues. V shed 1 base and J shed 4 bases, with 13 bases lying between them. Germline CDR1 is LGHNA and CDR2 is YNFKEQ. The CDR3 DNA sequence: TGTGCCAGCAGCCAAGGCCTAGCGAGTGGAGAGACCCAGTACTTC. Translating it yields CASSQGLASGETQYF.

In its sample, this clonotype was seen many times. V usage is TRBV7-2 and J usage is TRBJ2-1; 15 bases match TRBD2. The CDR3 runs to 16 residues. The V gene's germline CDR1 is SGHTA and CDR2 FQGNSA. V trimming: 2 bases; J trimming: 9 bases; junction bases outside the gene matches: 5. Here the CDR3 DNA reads TGTGCCAGCAGCTTAATGGGACTAGCGGGAGGAGGTGAGCAGTTCTTC. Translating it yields CASSLMGLAGGGEQFF.

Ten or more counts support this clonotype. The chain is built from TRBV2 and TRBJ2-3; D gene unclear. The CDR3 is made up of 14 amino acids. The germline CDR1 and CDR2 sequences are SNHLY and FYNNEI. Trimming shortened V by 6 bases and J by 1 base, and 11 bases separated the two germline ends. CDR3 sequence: CASRDLLRTDTQYF. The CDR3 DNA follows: TGTGCCAGCAGAGATCTATTACGCACAGATACGCAGTATTTT.

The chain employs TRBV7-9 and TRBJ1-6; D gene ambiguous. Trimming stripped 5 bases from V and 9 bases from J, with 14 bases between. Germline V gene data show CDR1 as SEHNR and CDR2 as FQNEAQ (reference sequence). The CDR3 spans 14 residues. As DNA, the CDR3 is TGTGCCAGCAGCCGGCAGGAAGAGGGTTCACCCCTCCACTTT. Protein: CASSRQEEGSPLHF.

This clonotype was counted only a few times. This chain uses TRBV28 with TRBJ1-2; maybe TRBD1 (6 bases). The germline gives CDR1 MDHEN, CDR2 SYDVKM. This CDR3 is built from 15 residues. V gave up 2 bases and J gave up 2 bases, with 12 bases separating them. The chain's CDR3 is CASSLIDRKNYGYTF. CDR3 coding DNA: TGTGCCAGCAGTTTAATCGACAGGAAGAACTATGGCTACACCTTC.

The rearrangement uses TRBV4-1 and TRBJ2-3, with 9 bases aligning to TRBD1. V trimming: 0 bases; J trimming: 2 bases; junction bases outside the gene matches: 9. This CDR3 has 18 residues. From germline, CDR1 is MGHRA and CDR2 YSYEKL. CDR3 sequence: CASSQEAGDRVLTDTQYF. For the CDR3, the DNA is TGCGCCAGCAGCCAAGAGGCGGGGGACAGGGTACTCACAGATACGCAGTATTTT.

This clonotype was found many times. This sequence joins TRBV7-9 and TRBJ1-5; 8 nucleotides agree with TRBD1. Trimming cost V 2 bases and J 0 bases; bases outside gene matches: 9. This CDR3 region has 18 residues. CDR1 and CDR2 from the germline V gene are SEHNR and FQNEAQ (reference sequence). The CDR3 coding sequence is TGTGCCAGCAGCTTACCCAGGCAGGGGGCCCTTAGCAATCAGCCCCAGCATTTT. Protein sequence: CASSLPRQGALSNQPQHF.

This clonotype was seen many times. Here the CDR3 DNA reads TGTGCCAGCAGCGTAGGGGCAGAAAAACTGTTTTTT. Protein sequence: CASSVGAEKLFF. This chain joins TRBV9 and TRBJ1-4; D is ambiguous. Germline V gives CDR1 SGDLS, CDR2 YYNGEE. With 0 bases removed from V and 8 bases from J, the gap between germline ends came to 5 bases. There are 12 residues in the CDR3.

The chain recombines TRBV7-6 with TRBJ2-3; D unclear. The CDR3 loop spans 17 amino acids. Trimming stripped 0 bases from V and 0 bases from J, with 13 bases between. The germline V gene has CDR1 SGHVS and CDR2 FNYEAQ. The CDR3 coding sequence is TGTGCCAGCAGCTTAGCTTGGGCTAGTAAGAGCACAGATACGCAGTATTTT. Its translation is CASSLAWASKSTDTQYF. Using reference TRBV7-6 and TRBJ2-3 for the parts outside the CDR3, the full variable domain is GAGVSQSPRYKVTKRGQDVALRCDPISGHVSLYWYRQALGQGPEFLTYFNYEAQQDKSGLPNDRFSAERPEGSISTLTIQRTEQRDSAMYRCASSLAWASKSTDTQYFGPGTRLTVL.

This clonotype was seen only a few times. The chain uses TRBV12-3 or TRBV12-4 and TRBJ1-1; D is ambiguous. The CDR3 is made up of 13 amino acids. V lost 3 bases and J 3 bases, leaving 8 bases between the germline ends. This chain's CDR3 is CASSFREYTEAFF. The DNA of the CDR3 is TGTGCCAGCAGTTTTCGGGAGTACACTGAAGCTTTCTTT.

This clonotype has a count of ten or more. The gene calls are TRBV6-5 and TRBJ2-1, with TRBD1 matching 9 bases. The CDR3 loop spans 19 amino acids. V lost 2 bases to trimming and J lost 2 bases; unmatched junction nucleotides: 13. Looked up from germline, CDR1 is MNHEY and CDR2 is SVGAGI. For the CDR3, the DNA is TGTGCCAGCAGTTACGGGACAACAGGGGGCCGGGTCACCTACAATGAGCAGTTCTTC. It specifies CASSYGTTGGRVTYNEQFF.

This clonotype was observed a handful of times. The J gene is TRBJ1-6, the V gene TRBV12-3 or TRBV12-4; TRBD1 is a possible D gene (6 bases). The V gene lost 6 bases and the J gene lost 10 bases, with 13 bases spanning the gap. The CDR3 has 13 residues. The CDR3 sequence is CASSLRGGSPLHF. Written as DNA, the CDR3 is TGTGCCAGCAGCCTAAGGGGGGGGTCACCCCTCCACTTT.

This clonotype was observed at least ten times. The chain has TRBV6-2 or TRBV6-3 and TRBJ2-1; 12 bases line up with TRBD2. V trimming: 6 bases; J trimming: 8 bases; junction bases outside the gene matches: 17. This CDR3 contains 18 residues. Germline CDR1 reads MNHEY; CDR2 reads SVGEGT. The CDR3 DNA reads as TGTGCCAGCAGCCCCGTAAGCCCCTCTAGCGGGAGGGCCTATGAGCAGTTCTTC. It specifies CASSPVSPSSGRAYEQFF.

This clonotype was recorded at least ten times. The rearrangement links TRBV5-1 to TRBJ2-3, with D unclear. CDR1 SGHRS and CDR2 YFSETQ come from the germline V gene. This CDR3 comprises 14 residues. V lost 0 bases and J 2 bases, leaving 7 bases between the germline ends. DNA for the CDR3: TGCGCCAGCAGCTTGGAGGTTAACACAGATACGCAGTATTTT. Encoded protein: CASSLEVNTDTQYF. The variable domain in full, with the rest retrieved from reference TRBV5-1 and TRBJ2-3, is KAGVTQTPRYLIKTRGQQVTLSCSPISGHRSVSWYQQTPGQGLQFLFEYFSETQRNKGNFPGRFSGRQFSNSRSEMNVSTLELGDSALYLCASSLEVNTDTQYFGPGTRLTVL.

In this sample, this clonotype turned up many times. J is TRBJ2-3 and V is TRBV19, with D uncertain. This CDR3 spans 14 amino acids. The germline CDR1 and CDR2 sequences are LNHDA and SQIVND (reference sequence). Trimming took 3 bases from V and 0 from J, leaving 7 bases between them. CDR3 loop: CASSMARSTDTQYF. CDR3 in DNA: TGTGCCAGTAGTATGGCTCGTAGCACAGATACGCAGTATTTT. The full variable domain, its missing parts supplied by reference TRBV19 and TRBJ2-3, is DGGITQSPKYLFRKEGQNVTLSCEQNLNHDAMYWYRQDPGQGLRLIYYSQIVNDFQKGDIAEGYSVSREKKESFPLTVTSAQKNPTAFYLCASSMARSTDTQYFGPGTRLTVL.

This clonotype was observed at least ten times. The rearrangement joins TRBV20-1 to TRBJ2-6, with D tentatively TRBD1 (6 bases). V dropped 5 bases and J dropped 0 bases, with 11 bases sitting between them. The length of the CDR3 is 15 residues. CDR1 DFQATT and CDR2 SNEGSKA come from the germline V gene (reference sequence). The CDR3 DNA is TGCAGTGCTCAGGACAGACACTCTGGGGCCAACGTCCTGACTTTC. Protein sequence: CSAQDRHSGANVLTF.

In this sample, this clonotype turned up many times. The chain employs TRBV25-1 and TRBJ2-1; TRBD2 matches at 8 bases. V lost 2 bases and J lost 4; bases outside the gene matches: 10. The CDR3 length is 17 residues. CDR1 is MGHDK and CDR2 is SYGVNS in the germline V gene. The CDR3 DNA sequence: TGTGCCAGCAGTGAAGCGGCGGGACGGGAGGGTTACAATGAGCAGTTCTTC. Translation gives CASSEAAGREGYNEQFF.

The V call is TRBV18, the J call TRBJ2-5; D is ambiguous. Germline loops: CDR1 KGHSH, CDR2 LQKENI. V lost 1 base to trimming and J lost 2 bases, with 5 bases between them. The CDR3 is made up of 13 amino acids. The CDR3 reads CASSPLIQETQYF. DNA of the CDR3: TGTGCCAGCTCACCACTGATTCAAGAGACCCAGTACTTC.

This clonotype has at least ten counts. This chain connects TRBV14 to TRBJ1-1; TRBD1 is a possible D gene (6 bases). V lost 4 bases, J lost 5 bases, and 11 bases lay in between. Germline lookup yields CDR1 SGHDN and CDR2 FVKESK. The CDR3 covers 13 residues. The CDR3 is CASSLLRGTEAFF. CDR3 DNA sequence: TGTGCCAGCAGCCTTTTAAGGGGGACTGAAGCTTTCTTT.

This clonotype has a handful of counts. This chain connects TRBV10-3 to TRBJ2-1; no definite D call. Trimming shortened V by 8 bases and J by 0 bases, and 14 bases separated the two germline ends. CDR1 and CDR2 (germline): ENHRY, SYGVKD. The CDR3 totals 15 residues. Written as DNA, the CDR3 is TGTGCCATCGGCGTTGCCTACAGCTCCTACAATGAGCAGTTCTTC. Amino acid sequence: CAIGVAYSSYNEQFF.

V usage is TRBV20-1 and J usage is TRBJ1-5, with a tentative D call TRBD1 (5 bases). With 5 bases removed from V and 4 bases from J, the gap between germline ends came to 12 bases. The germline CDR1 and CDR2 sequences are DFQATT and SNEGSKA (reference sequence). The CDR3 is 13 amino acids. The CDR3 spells CSAVSGTNQPQHF. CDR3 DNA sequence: TGCAGTGCTGTGTCCGGGACGAATCAGCCCCAGCATTTT.

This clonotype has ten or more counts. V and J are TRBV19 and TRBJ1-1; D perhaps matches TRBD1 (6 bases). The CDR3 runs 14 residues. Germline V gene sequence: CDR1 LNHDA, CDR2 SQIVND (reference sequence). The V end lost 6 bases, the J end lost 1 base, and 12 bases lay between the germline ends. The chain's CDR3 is CASRPRTANTEAFF. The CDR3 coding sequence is TGTGCCAGTAGACCGCGGACAGCGAACACTGAAGCTTTCTTT.

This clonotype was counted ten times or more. The CDR3 here is CASRTGHEQPQHF. CDR3 bases: TGTGCCAGCAGGACAGGGCACGAGCAGCCCCAGCATTTT. The chain couples TRBV6-2 or TRBV6-3 to TRBJ1-5, with TRBD1 matching over 7 bases. Germline trimming cut 6 bases from V and 7 bases from J; bases unmatched to any gene: 6. Germline V gene data show CDR1 as MNHEY and CDR2 as SVGEGT. This CDR3 comprises 13 residues.

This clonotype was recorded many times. This CDR3 is CASSLTGPDTQYF. As DNA, the CDR3 is TGTGCCAGCAGCTTAACAGGGCCAGATACGCAGTATTTT. V gene TRBV7-2 combines with J gene TRBJ2-3; the D gene is possibly TRBD1 (6 bases). This CDR3 comprises 13 residues. CDR1 is SGHTA, CDR2 FQGNSA, per germline. V was shortened by 2 bases and J by 4 bases, with 7 bases between the two germline ends.

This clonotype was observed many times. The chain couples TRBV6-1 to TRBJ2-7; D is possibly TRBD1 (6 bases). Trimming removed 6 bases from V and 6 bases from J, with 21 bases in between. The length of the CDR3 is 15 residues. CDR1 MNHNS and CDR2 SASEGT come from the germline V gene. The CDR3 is CASRGRNRVSVEQYF. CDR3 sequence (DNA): TGTGCCAGCAGGGGCCGGAACAGGGTCTCAGTCGAGCAGTACTTC.

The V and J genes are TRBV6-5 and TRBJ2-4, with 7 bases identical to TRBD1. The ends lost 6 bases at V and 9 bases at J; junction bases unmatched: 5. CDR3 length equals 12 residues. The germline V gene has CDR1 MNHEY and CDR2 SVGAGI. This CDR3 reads CASSRQGTIQYF. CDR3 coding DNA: TGTGCCAGCAGCCGACAGGGTACCATTCAGTACTTC.

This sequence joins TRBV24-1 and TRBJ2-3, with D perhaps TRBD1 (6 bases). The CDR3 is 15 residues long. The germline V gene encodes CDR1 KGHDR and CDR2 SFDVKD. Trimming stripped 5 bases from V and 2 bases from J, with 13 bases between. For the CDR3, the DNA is TGTGCCACCAGTGGTCCGGACAGCGCCACAGATACGCAGTATTTT. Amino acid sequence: CATSGPDSATDTQYF.

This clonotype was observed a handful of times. CDR3 loop: CSARGTEGRNQPQYF. DNA of the CDR3: TGCAGTGCTAGAGGTACGGAAGGGCGGAATCAACCCCAGTACTTC. The gene calls are TRBV20-1 and TRBJ2-7; the D is unclear. The V gene lost 1 base and the J gene lost 10 bases, with 23 bases spanning the gap. CDR1 and CDR2 (germline): DFQATT, SNEGSKA (reference sequence). The CDR3 has 15 amino acids.

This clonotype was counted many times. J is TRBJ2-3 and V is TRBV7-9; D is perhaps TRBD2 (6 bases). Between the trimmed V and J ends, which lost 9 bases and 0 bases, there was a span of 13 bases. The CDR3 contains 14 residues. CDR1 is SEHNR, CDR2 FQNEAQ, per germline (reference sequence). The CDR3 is CASVRETSTDTQYF. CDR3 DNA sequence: TGTGCCAGTGTCCGGGAGACAAGCACAGATACGCAGTATTTT.

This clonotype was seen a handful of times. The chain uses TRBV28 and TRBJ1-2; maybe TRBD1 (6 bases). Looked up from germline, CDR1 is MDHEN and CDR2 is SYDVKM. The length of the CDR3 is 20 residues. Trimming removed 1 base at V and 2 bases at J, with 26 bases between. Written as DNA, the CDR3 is TGTGCCAGCAGTTTATTGGAACTCCGAGGGGGTTTGGTTCGGAACTATGGCTACACCTTC. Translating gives CASSLLELRGGLVRNYGYTF.

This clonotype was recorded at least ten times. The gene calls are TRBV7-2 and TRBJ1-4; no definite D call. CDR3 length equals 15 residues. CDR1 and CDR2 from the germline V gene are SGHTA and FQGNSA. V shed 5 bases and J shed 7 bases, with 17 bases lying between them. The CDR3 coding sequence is TGTGCCAGCAGCCCCCCTGAGGCAGGTCGTGAAAAACTGTTTTTT. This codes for CASSPPEAGREKLFF.